Sequencing of this T cell receptor (beta chain) was carried out in a study of blood T cell dynamics during melanoma immunotherapy. Here immunoSEQ multiplex PCR was the method, and the copy in TCRdb shows in-frame clones only, minus some. Among around 2,000 clones listed, 94% were seen once. Germline V CDR1 and CDR2: LNHNV, YYDKDF (reference sequence). CDR3 length: 19 amino acids. V dropped 0 bases and J dropped 0; count of bases not matched to a gene: 8. Time point here: week 3, after first cycle of checkpoint inhibitor. Samples come from before therapy and from week 3 after the first blockade cycle. Apart from a couple of fast progressors, RECIST 1.1 response was judged 12 weeks post-infusion.

This receptor was taken from a human donor with melanoma. The specimen comprised effector memory CD8+ T cells from blood, sampled from a patient treated with checkpoint blockade. J is TRBJ2-4 and V is TRBV15, with 10 bases matching TRBD2. CDR3 protein: CATSRDPRRLAGAKNIQYF. The CDR3 nucleotides are TGTGCCACCAGCAGAGATCCACGTCGACTAGCGGGAGCCAAAAACATTCAGTACTTC.